A single sample gave rise to the 26 T cell receptor beta chains below, sequenced in a study of identical twins. TCRdb processed the 5' RACE reads anew with MiXCR; each CDR3 protein has one entry. The sample gives under 250,000 distinct CDR3 sequences, over 8% of which show up once; approximately 5.1% is in the top ten. The sequenced sample consisted of memory (CD45RO+) T cells sorted from blood. The receptors here all came from a woman under 30 in good health.

This clonotype was seen ten or more times. This chain joins TRBV5-1 and TRBJ1-6, with a possible D match to TRBD1 (5 bases). V lost 2 bases and J lost 0, with 9 bases in between. The CDR3 covers 16 residues. The germline V gene encodes CDR1 SGHRS and CDR2 YFSETQ. CDR3 sequence: CASSFRGSSYNSPLHF. The CDR3 DNA follows: TGCGCCAGCAGCTTCCGGGGGAGCTCCTATAATTCACCCCTCCACTTT.

The gene calls are TRBV6-1 and TRBJ2-5; D not resolved. Germline CDR1 MNHNS, CDR2 SASEGT. The CDR3 sequence is 14 residues long. Trimming shortened V by 7 bases and J by 4 bases, and 16 bases separated the two germline ends. In DNA, the CDR3 is TGTGCCAGCACTACGTCGTGGGGTGTAGAGACCCAGTACTTC. Protein product: CASTTSWGVETQYF.

This clonotype was observed many times. The V and J genes are TRBV11-3 and TRBJ2-1, with D maybe TRBD1 (6 bases). The V end lost 2 bases, the J end lost 7 bases, and 6 bases lay between the germline ends. This CDR3 is built from 12 residues. Germline values: CDR1 SGHNT, CDR2 YENEEA. The CDR3 protein is CASSLQGNEQFF. As DNA, the CDR3 is TGTGCCAGCAGCTTACAGGGGAATGAGCAGTTCTTC.

The chain joins TRBV12-3 or TRBV12-4 to TRBJ1-2; 7 nucleotides align to TRBD1. The ends lost 3 bases at V and 8 bases at J; junction bases unmatched: 9. The CDR3 contains 14 residues. This CDR3 is CASSFGRGFGGYTF. The CDR3 coding sequence is TGTGCCAGCAGTTTTGGCAGGGGGTTCGGGGGCTACACCTTC.

This clonotype was observed a handful of times. This chain joins TRBV29-1 and TRBJ2-3; D may be TRBD2 (5 bases). The V end was cut by 7 bases, the J end by 0 bases, with 14 bases between. The CDR3 runs to 14 residues. The V gene's germline CDR1 is SQVTM and CDR2 ANQGSEA. DNA for the CDR3: TGCAGCGCGAGGGCGGCGGTAAGCACAGATACGCAGTATTTT. Translation gives CSARAAVSTDTQYF.

Here the CDR3 reads CASSLAPENTEAFF. In nucleotides, the CDR3 is TGTGCCAGCAGCTTGGCGCCCGAGAACACTGAAGCTTTCTTT. The chain links TRBV5-5 to TRBJ1-1; D is uncertain. The germline V gene encodes CDR1 SGHKS and CDR2 YYEKEE (reference sequence). V gave up 0 bases and J gave up 1 base, with 7 bases separating them. The CDR3 spans 14 residues.

This clonotype was recorded many times. The rearrangement joins TRBV5-1 to TRBJ2-1; D is unclear. Trimming removed 2 bases at V and 8 bases at J, with 14 bases between. From germline, CDR1 is SGHRS and CDR2 YFSETQ. This CDR3 is built from 14 residues. This chain's CDR3 is CASSFARTVDEQFF. The CDR3 region has the DNA TGCGCCAGCAGCTTCGCCAGGACCGTCGATGAGCAGTTCTTC.

This clonotype was seen a few times. This chain connects TRBV20-1 to TRBJ2-7; D remains unclear. The germline V gene encodes CDR1 DFQATT and CDR2 SNEGSKA (reference sequence). V dropped 4 bases and J dropped 0 bases, with 13 bases sitting between them. The CDR3 runs to 14 residues. CDR3 nucleotide sequence: TGCAGTGCTAACCGCGGCACAGTCTCCTACGAGCAGTACTTC. It codes for CSANRGTVSYEQYF.

This clonotype was detected many times. The genes are TRBV5-1 and TRBJ2-7; 9 bases match TRBD1. In germline, CDR1 is SGHRS, CDR2 YFSETQ. The ends lost 8 bases at V and 2 bases at J; junction bases unmatched: 5. CDR3 length: 13 amino acids. This chain's CDR3 is CASAGTGPYEQYF. CDR3 coding DNA: TGCGCCAGTGCCGGGACAGGGCCCTACGAGCAGTACTTC.

The V gene is TRBV5-8, the J gene TRBJ2-1, with TRBD1 as a possible D gene (6 bases). V was cut by 3 bases and J by 7 bases, with 17 bases left in between. CDR1 and CDR2 from the germline V gene are SGHTS and YDEGEE. The CDR3 sequence is 15 residues long. The CDR3 spells CASSSPGDGLNEQFF. Written as DNA, the CDR3 is TGTGCCAGCAGCTCCCCAGGGGACGGTTTGAATGAGCAGTTCTTC.

The chain recombines TRBV20-1 with TRBJ2-7; 8 bases line up with TRBD2. The CDR3 spans 13 residues. Germline V gene lookup returns CDR1 DFQATT and CDR2 SNEGSKA (reference sequence). J lost 5 bases, V lost 6 bases, and 9 bases had no gene match. CDR3 loop: CSAMLSGTDEQYF. The CDR3 DNA follows: TGCAGTGCCATGCTTAGCGGGACGGACGAGCAGTACTTC.

This clonotype has a handful of counts. This chain connects TRBV4-2 to TRBJ2-1; D gene unclear. CDR1 LGHNA and CDR2 YNFKEQ come from the germline V gene. CDR3 length: 16 residues. Trimming stripped 0 bases from V and 9 bases from J, with 18 bases between. In DNA, the CDR3 is TGTGCCAGCAGCCAAGATCCTTTGACCCAGATCGGTGAGCAGTTCTTC. It is translated as CASSQDPLTQIGEQFF.

The chain carries TRBV6-5 and TRBJ1-5; D is perhaps TRBD1 (5 bases). In germline, CDR1 is MNHEY, CDR2 SVGAGI. CDR3 length equals 17 residues. Trimming took 0 bases from V and 6 from J, leaving 18 bases between them. CDR3 nucleotide sequence: TGTGCCAGCAGTTACTCGGTGGGGCCCGCATCCCGTCAGCCCCAGCATTTT. Its translation: CASSYSVGPASRQPQHF.

On this clonotype: At one end the junction does not follow the germline gene, possibly because of a read error. The V call is TRBV7-7, the J call TRBJ2-2; 8 nucleotides align to TRBD1. The length of the CDR3 is 15 residues. The germline CDR1 and CDR2 sequences are SSHAT and FNYEAQ (reference sequence). CDR3 in DNA: TGTGCTAGCAGCAACGGACAGGGCTACACCGGGGAGCTGTTTTTT. Its translation: CASSNGQGYTGELFF.

V is TRBV23-1 and J is TRBJ2-1; TRBD1 or TRBD2 may be the D gene (5 bases each). TRBV23-1 is labeled an ORF, and its function is uncertain. Deletions cut 4 bases from V and 9 bases from J, with 13 bases between. This CDR3 region has 13 residues. For the CDR3, the DNA is TGCGCCAGCAGTCGACCCGGGGACGGTGAGCAGTTCTTC. This gives the protein CASSRPGDGEQFF.

This chain joins TRBV12-3 or TRBV12-4 and TRBJ2-7; D is perhaps TRBD1 (6 bases). The V end lost 6 bases, the J end lost 3 bases, and 15 bases lay between the germline ends. This CDR3 has 14 residues. CDR3: CASRPTGFHYEQYF. As DNA, the CDR3 is TGTGCCAGCAGGCCTACAGGGTTTCACTACGAGCAGTACTTC.

There are many counts of this clonotype. The chain employs TRBV12-3 or TRBV12-4 and TRBJ2-3; D possibly corresponds to TRBD2 (7 bases). The CDR3 length is 15 residues. The V gene lost 8 bases and the J gene lost 2 bases, with 17 bases spanning the gap. CDR3 sequence: CASGGGRYTTDTQYF. The CDR3 DNA follows: TGTGCCAGCGGGGGGGGCAGGTACACCACAGATACGCAGTATTTT.

V usage is TRBV19 and J usage is TRBJ2-1, with no clear D. This CDR3 comprises 12 residues. CDR1 is LNHDA and CDR2 is SQIVND in the germline V gene (reference sequence). V was pared by 3 bases and J by 7 bases, with 7 bases between. As DNA, the CDR3 is TGTGCCAGTAGTATGTACCTGAATGAGCAGTTCTTC. It specifies CASSMYLNEQFF.

This rearrangement joins TRBV27 to TRBJ2-5; D gene ambiguous. V lost 2 bases, J lost 4 bases, and 8 bases lay in between. This CDR3 has 13 residues. Germline lookup yields CDR1 MNHEY and CDR2 SMNVEV (reference sequence). CDR3 loop: CASSLRVLETQYF. In DNA, the CDR3 is TGTGCCAGCAGTTTACGGGTCCTAGAGACCCAGTACTTC.

The V gene is TRBV6-2 or TRBV6-3, the J gene TRBJ1-1; a weak D match, TRBD1 (5 bases). Trimming left V 6 bases short and J 7 bases short, with 12 bases between. Germline V CDR1 and CDR2: MNHEY, SVGEGT. The CDR3 runs 12 residues. The CDR3 loop reads CASRPRQSEAFF. Here the CDR3 DNA reads TGTGCCAGCAGACCCAGACAGAGTGAAGCTTTCTTT.

The sample holds many counts of this clonotype. The chain carries TRBV18 and TRBJ2-1, with 7 bases identical to TRBD2. V dropped 0 bases and J dropped 5; count of bases not matched to a gene: 7. The CDR3 is made up of 16 amino acids. CDR1 and CDR2 from the germline V gene are KGHSH and LQKENI. CDR3 bases: TGTGCCAGCTCACCACCGGGGGTAGCGGGTAACAATGAGCAGTTCTTC. Its protein product is CASSPPGVAGNNEQFF.

This clonotype was counted only a few times. The V call is TRBV5-1, the J call TRBJ2-3; D call uncertain. V lost 3 bases, J lost 6 bases, and 14 bases lay in between. The CDR3 is 14 residues long. Germline V gene sequence: CDR1 SGHRS, CDR2 YFSETQ. CDR3 residues: CASSSSPGKDTQYF. In DNA, the CDR3 is TGCGCCAGCAGCTCCAGCCCTGGAAAGGATACGCAGTATTTT.

The chain is built from TRBV20-1 and TRBJ1-3; 8 bases are shared with TRBD1. Per germline, CDR1 DFQATT and CDR2 SNEGSKA (reference sequence). Losses at the gene ends were 1 base for V and 4 bases for J; bases not matched to a gene: 6. The CDR3 sequence is 15 residues long. CDR3 DNA sequence: TGCAGTGCTAGAGCCACAGGGGGTCCGGGAAACACCATATATTTT. Amino acid sequence: CSARATGGPGNTIYF.

Only a few counts were recorded for this clonotype. The chain couples TRBV5-1 to TRBJ2-6, with D tentatively TRBD2 (6 bases). This CDR3 spans 17 amino acids. Looked up from germline, CDR1 is SGHRS and CDR2 is YFSETQ. V was pared by 4 bases and J by 2 bases, with 16 bases between. The DNA for the CDR3 is TGCGCCAGCAGCCTCGGGAGAGGGGCGGCTGGGGCCAACGTCCTGACTTTC. Translated, it gives CASSLGRGAAGANVLTF.

This clonotype has more than one count but fewer than ten. The CDR3 DNA reads TGTGCCAGCAGCTTTAGACTGAGGTCTAATGAAAAACTGTTTTTT. Translated, it gives CASSFRLRSNEKLFF. The V call is TRBV7-2, the J call TRBJ1-4; D call uncertain. This CDR3 comprises 15 residues. CDR1 is SGHTA, CDR2 FQGNSA, per germline. Trimming shortened V by 3 bases and J by 3 bases, and 11 bases separated the two germline ends.

This clonotype occurred a few times. The rearrangement joins TRBV7-8 to TRBJ2-7; D remains unclear. Looked up from germline, CDR1 is SGHVS and CDR2 is FQNEAQ. This CDR3 comprises 13 residues. Trimming pared 1 base from V and 4 bases from J, leaving 8 bases between. CDR3 amino acids: CASSLDLIYEQYF. CDR3 nucleotide sequence: TGTGCCAGCAGCTTAGATCTGATTTACGAGCAGTACTTC.